This T cell receptor beta chain is from a study of post-analysis software for immune sequencing data. Regarding this clonotype: Its antigen is currently unknown.

Findings and limits, study-wide: Patients had higher frequencies than controls of five TRBV segments, including TRBV5-6, TRBV5-1 and TRBV20-1. In multiple sclerosis, normalized Chao1 diversity was significantly below that of controls.

Unique molecular identifiers were built into the TCR beta cDNA libraries. About 500,000 cDNA molecules were obtained per 1 to 10 million input T cells. One entry per CDR3 protein results from TCRdb running MiXCR on the PCR reads. This table holds 750,000 to 950,000 distinct CDR3 sequences, roughly 50% found once. The CDR3 spans 15 residues. V dropped 2 bases and J dropped 4; count of bases not matched to a gene: 6. Germline lookup yields CDR1 SGHRS and CDR2 YFSETQ. The V and J genes are TRBV5-1 and TRBJ2-3, with 8 bases aligning to TRBD2. Sequenced input: blood. The origin of this receptor is a girl aged 5 to 17 with multiple sclerosis. The CDR3 nucleotides are TGCGCCAGCAGCTTCGGCGGGGGGAAATCAGATACGCAGTATTTT. This sequence encodes CASSFGGGKSDTQYF.